The 29 T cell receptor beta chains below come from one sample, sequenced in a study of blood T cell repertoires in COVID-19. Sequenced by immunoSEQ multiplex PCR; TCRdb stores in-frame clones only, minus some. The data hold 120,000 to 150,000 clones, with 84% observed a single time. The material sequenced was PBMCs or T cells enriched from blood (not recorded which). Receptors originate from a woman between 45 and 65 years old with acute COVID-19.

This rearrangement joins TRBV19 to TRBJ2-7, with D unclear. Trimming removed 9 bases from V and 5 bases from J, with 17 bases in between. This CDR3 is 13 amino acids long. The germline gives CDR1 LNHDA, CDR2 SQIVND (reference sequence). The CDR3 nucleotides read TGTGCCAGCTTAATCTTGGGCAGCCACGAGCAGTACTTC. Its protein product is CASLILGSHEQYF.

The rearrangement uses TRBV3-1 (or the pseudogene TRBV3-2) and TRBJ2-1; 10 bases are shared with TRBD2. The CDR3 runs to 14 residues. V was clipped by 2 bases and J by 14 bases; unmatched bases: 9. In germline, CDR1 is LGHDT, CDR2 YNNKEL (reference sequence). CDR3 nucleotide sequence: TGTGCCAGCAGCCAAAATATAGCGGGAGGTAGTAAGTTCTTC. Translating gives CASSQNIAGGSKFF.

The rearrangement links TRBV28 to TRBJ1-5, with 8 bases lining up with TRBD1. CDR3 size: 14 residues. Germline loops: CDR1 MDHEN, CDR2 SYDVKM. V lost 6 bases to trimming and J lost 6 bases; unmatched junction nucleotides: 7. The CDR3 bases are TGTGCCAGCAGCCCTGGGACAGGTCTTCAGCCCCAGCATTTT. Protein sequence: CASSPGTGLQPQHF. The complete variable domain, with remaining parts taken from reference TRBV28 and TRBJ1-5, reads DVKVTQSSRYLVKRTGEKVFLECVQDMDHENMFWYRQDPGLGLRLIYFSYDVKMKEKGDIPEGYSVSREKKERFSLILESASTNQTSMYLCASSPGTGLQPQHFGDGTRLSIL.

The chain has TRBV24-1 and TRBJ2-2; TRBD2 matches 9 bases. J lost 0 bases, V lost 5 bases, and 12 bases had no gene match. The CDR3 covers 19 residues. The V gene's germline CDR1 is KGHDR and CDR2 SFDVKD. The CDR3, as DNA: TGTGCCACCAGTGCGCACCCCGTGGCGGGAGGGCCGAACACCGGGGAGCTGTTTTTT. The encoded protein is CATSAHPVAGGPNTGELFF.

The V call is TRBV9, the J call TRBJ1-1; D remains ambiguous. V shed 1 base and J shed 1 base, with 11 bases lying between them. The CDR3 length is 15 residues. Germline lookup yields CDR1 SGDLS and CDR2 YYNGEE. The CDR3 sequence is CASSVWAMGNTEAFF. The CDR3 nucleotides read TGTGCCAGCAGCGTATGGGCTATGGGGAACACTGAAGCTTTCTTT.

The CDR3 is CAVLRSGGLNTIYF. Written as DNA, the CDR3 is TGTGCCGTCCTTCGTTCGGGGGGGTTAAACACCATATATTTT. The chain links TRBV6-5 to TRBJ1-3; tentatively, D is TRBD1 (5 bases). V was pared by 11 bases and J by 6 bases, with 20 bases between. Germline CDR1 is MNHEY and CDR2 is SVGAGI. The CDR3 runs 14 residues.

The rearrangement uses TRBV6-1 and TRBJ2-4; 10 bases agree with TRBD2. The V gene end was trimmed by 7 bases and the J gene end by 8 bases; junction bases not matched to a gene: 17. The germline V gene encodes CDR1 MNHNS and CDR2 SASEGT. The CDR3 contains 17 residues. Here the CDR3 DNA reads TGTGCCAGCATTGACCAAATAATAGCGGGAGGCCATCACATTCAGTACTTC. Translation: CASIDQIIAGGHHIQYF.

The chain uses TRBV30 and TRBJ1-5; tentatively, D is TRBD1 (6 bases). Germline CDR1 and CDR2: GTSNPN and SVGIG (reference sequence). The CDR3 spans 16 residues. V shed 4 bases and J shed 7 bases, with 23 bases lying between them. The CDR3 bases are TGTGCCTGGAATATCGGGGGGCCAGGGGTCCTCCAGCCCCAGCATTTT. It specifies CAWNIGGPGVLQPQHF.

The V gene is TRBV14, the J gene TRBJ2-3; 10 nucleotides agree with TRBD2. The CDR3 loop spans 14 amino acids. J lost 4 bases, V lost 6 bases, and 4 bases had no gene match. Germline V gene sequence: CDR1 SGHDN, CDR2 FVKESK. Written as DNA, the CDR3 is TGTGCCAGCAGGCCTAGCGGGAGCCCAGATACGCAGTATTTT. Translating it yields CASRPSGSPDTQYF.

This rearrangement joins TRBV5-6 to TRBJ1-1; perhaps TRBD1 as D (6 bases). There are 16 residues in the CDR3. Between the trimmed V and J ends, which lost 4 bases and 0 bases, there was a span of 16 bases. Looked up from germline, CDR1 is SGHDT and CDR2 is YYEEEE. The CDR3: CASSPWGTFMNTEAFF. In DNA, the CDR3 is TGTGCCAGCAGCCCTTGGGGGACATTTATGAACACTGAAGCTTTCTTT.

This rearrangement joins TRBV27 to TRBJ1-1, with TRBD1 matching over 8 bases. The CDR3 loop spans 12 amino acids. V was clipped by 5 bases and J by 9 bases; unmatched bases: 5. From germline, CDR1 is MNHEY and CDR2 SMNVEV (reference sequence). CDR3 sequence reads: CASSLGQGKAFF. The CDR3 bases are TGTGCCAGCAGTCTCGGACAGGGAAAAGCTTTCTTT.

This rearrangement joins TRBV19 to TRBJ1-2; unclear D gene. V lost 7 bases and J lost 7, with 25 bases in between. This CDR3 is built from 16 residues. Germline V gene lookup returns CDR1 LNHDA and CDR2 SQIVND (reference sequence). This CDR3 is CASTTTQDGPRGGYTF. CDR3 bases: TGTGCCAGTACCACGACCCAAGACGGTCCCAGAGGTGGCTACACCTTC. Combining the CDR3 with reference TRBV19 and TRBJ1-2 gives the whole variable domain DGGITQSPKYLFRKEGQNVTLSCEQNLNHDAMYWYRQDPGQGLRLIYYSQIVNDFQKGDIAEGYSVSREKKESFPLTVTSAQKNPTAFYLCASTTTQDGPRGGYTFGSGTRLTVV.

The chain recombines TRBV5-8 with TRBJ2-1, with a weak D call TRBD2 (7 bases). The CDR3 length is 16 residues. V dropped 6 bases and J dropped 9 bases, with 25 bases sitting between them. The V gene's germline CDR1 is SGHTS and CDR2 YDEGEE. The DNA for the CDR3 is TGTGCCAGCACCCATGCGGGGGCGGGAGAGGTTGGTGAGCAGTTCTTC. Translated, it gives CASTHAGAGEVGEQFF.

V and J are TRBV19 and TRBJ2-1; perhaps TRBD2 as D (5 bases). This CDR3 spans 13 amino acids. Trimming removed 2 bases at V and 10 bases at J, with 12 bases between. Per the germline V gene, CDR1 is LNHDA and CDR2 is SQIVND (reference sequence). The DNA of the CDR3 is TGTGCCAGTAGTATAACTCTAGCTTGGGAGCAGTTCTTC. This sequence encodes CASSITLAWEQFF.

The chain joins TRBV4-3 to TRBJ2-4; TRBD2 matches at 10 bases. This CDR3 region has 14 residues. V gave up 0 bases and J gave up 10 bases; unmatched junction bases: 3. Germline V gene sequence: CDR1 LGHNA, CDR2 YSLEER. The CDR3 loop reads CASSQESGRGIQYF. As DNA, the CDR3 is TGCGCCAGCAGCCAAGAGAGCGGGAGGGGGATTCAGTACTTC.

The chain has TRBV12-3 or TRBV12-4 and TRBJ2-7; possible D gene TRBD2, 6 bases. The CDR3 totals 12 residues. V lost 8 bases to trimming and J lost 2 bases, with 10 bases between them. In DNA, the CDR3 is TGTGCCAGCGCGGGGTTGACCTACGAGCAGTACTTC. The encoded protein is CASAGLTYEQYF.

The chain employs TRBV3-1 (or the pseudogene TRBV3-2) and TRBJ2-3; 9 positions match TRBD2. Germline assignment: CDR1 LGHDT and CDR2 YNNKEL (reference sequence). V lost 4 bases, J lost 3 bases, and 11 bases stayed unmatched. The CDR3 consists of 17 residues. CDR3 loop: CASSPQQREAGTDTQYF. For the CDR3, the DNA is TGTGCCAGCAGCCCTCAGCAGCGGGAGGCGGGGACAGATACGCAGTATTTT.

This rearrangement joins TRBV7-3 to TRBJ2-7; 10 positions agree with TRBD2. Germline loops: CDR1 SGHTA, CDR2 FQGTGA. This CDR3 is built from 18 residues. V was clipped by 0 bases and J by 7 bases; unmatched bases: 15. CDR3 region: CASSLTIPSGSIPREQYF. In DNA form, the CDR3 reads TGTGCCAGCAGCTTAACGATACCTAGCGGGAGTATTCCGCGGGAGCAGTACTTC.

The DNA for the CDR3 is TGCGCCAGCAGCGGTGTCGCGGGACTCATGAGTGAGCAGTTCTTC. This gives the protein CASSGVAGLMSEQFF. The chain joins TRBV5-1 to TRBJ2-1; D might be TRBD2 (6 bases). Germline CDR1 reads SGHRS; CDR2 reads YFSETQ. CDR3 size: 15 residues. V lost 4 bases and J lost 9, with 20 bases in between.

The V call is TRBV11-2, the J call TRBJ2-1; 7 bases map to TRBD2. Germline V gene sequence: CDR1 SGHAT, CDR2 FQNNGV. This CDR3 spans 18 amino acids. Germline trimming cut 3 bases from V and 7 bases from J; bases unmatched to any gene: 18. The CDR3 region has the DNA TGTGCCAGCAGCTTTACTAACCCGGTACGGGGAGGGATGAATGAGCAGTTCTTC. Translation: CASSFTNPVRGGMNEQFF.

V gene TRBV27 combines with J gene TRBJ2-7; 9 bases align to TRBD1. This CDR3 has 20 residues. Germline values: CDR1 MNHEY, CDR2 SMNVEV (reference sequence). V lost 2 bases, J lost 2 bases, and 19 bases stayed unmatched. The CDR3 reads CASSLLTDRIQGALAYEQYF. The CDR3, as DNA: TGTGCCAGCAGTTTACTAACCGATAGAATACAGGGGGCCCTCGCCTACGAGCAGTACTTC.

V and J are TRBV6-1 and TRBJ1-2; 8 bases map to TRBD1. CDR3 length: 15 residues. The germline CDR1 and CDR2 sequences are MNHNS and SASEGT. Trimming cost V 3 bases and J 4 bases; bases outside gene matches: 7. This CDR3 reads CASSEGTGGVYGYTF. CDR3 in DNA: TGTGCCAGCAGTGAGGGGACAGGAGGAGTCTATGGCTACACCTTC.

The chain's CDR3 is CASSFGGHTGELFF. As DNA, the CDR3 is TGTGCCAGCAGTTTTGGAGGTCACACCGGGGAGCTGTTTTTT. The chain employs TRBV11-2 and TRBJ2-2; tentatively, D is TRBD2 (5 bases). Germline V gene lookup returns CDR1 SGHAT and CDR2 FQNNGV. Trimming cost V 6 bases and J 3 bases, with 11 bases left between them. This CDR3 region has 14 residues.

The gene calls are TRBV6-4 and TRBJ1-5; no firm D call. In germline, CDR1 is MRHNA, CDR2 SNTAGT. The germline V and J ends were trimmed by 7 bases and 2 bases, with 27 bases remaining between them. The CDR3 covers 19 residues. CDR3 in DNA: TGTGCCAGCAACCGACAACATAGCCCGAGGGATTTCGGCAATCAGCCCCAGCATTTT. This translates into CASNRQHSPRDFGNQPQHF.

As DNA, the CDR3 is TGTGCTAGTGGTGGGGGACTAGCGGCCTACAATGAGCAGTTCTTC. It specifies CASGGGLAAYNEQFF. The rearrangement links TRBV12-5 to TRBJ2-1; TRBD2 aligns across 11 bases. V shed 5 bases, J shed 2 bases, and the junction held 2 bases outside the gene matches. The V gene's germline CDR1 is LGHNT and CDR2 FRNRAP. CDR3 length: 15 amino acids.

In this sample, this clone turned up once. The chain couples TRBV11-2 to TRBJ2-1, with TRBD1 matching over 7 bases. V lost 3 bases, J lost 7 bases, and 9 bases stayed unmatched. The V gene's germline CDR1 is SGHAT and CDR2 FQNNGV. This CDR3 has 15 residues. The CDR3 loop reads CASSFLGTVWNEQFF. Written as DNA, the CDR3 is TGTGCCAGCAGCTTTTTGGGGACAGTATGGAATGAGCAGTTCTTC.

There are a few counts of this clone. This chain links TRBV5-8 with TRBJ1-3, with 7 bases lining up with TRBD1. The germline V gene encodes CDR1 SGHTS and CDR2 YDEGEE. This CDR3 is 15 amino acids long. After removal of 4 bases from V and 3 bases from J, the junction contained 7 bases not matched to a gene. The CDR3 DNA is TGTGCCAGCAGCCCGGGGACAGCTCATGGAAACACCATATATTTT. Translating gives CASSPGTAHGNTIYF.

This sequence joins TRBV5-4 and TRBJ2-7, with D tentatively TRBD1 (5 bases). Per germline, CDR1 SGHNT and CDR2 YYREEE (reference sequence). CDR3 length equals 15 residues. Trimming stripped 4 bases from V and 3 bases from J, with 17 bases between. The CDR3 DNA sequence: TGTGCCAGCAGCGGACCGACAGCCCGGAACTACGAGCAGTACTTC. Its protein product is CASSGPTARNYEQYF.

This chain's CDR3 is CASRMGSTRYSNQPQHF. Written as DNA, the CDR3 is TGTGCCAGCCGGATGGGCTCAACCCGATATAGCAATCAGCCCCAGCATTTT. J is TRBJ1-5 and V is TRBV27; D gene unclear. The CDR3 loop spans 17 amino acids. Trimming shortened V by 8 bases and J by 0 bases, and 20 bases separated the two germline ends. CDR1 is MNHEY, CDR2 SMNVEV, per germline (reference sequence).